This T cell receptor beta chain appears in the sequencing data of a study of T cell responses to AZD1222 COVID-19 vaccine. The CDR3 totals 15 residues. Trimming took 2 bases from V and 3 from J; bases not matched to a gene: 4. The germline gives CDR1 MNHEY, CDR2 SMNVEV (reference sequence). Method: immunoSEQ multiplex PCR; TCRdb's copy keeps in-frame clones and lacks some. This sample has around 130,000 clones; 90% to 95% occur once, and the top ten carry approximately 3%. This specimen consisted of peripheral blood, obtained on day 0 of AZD1222 vaccination. The chain combines TRBV27 with TRBJ1-5, with 7 bases lining up with TRBD1. The source of this sequence is an adult in good health. The CDR3 sequence: CASSLRQGLNQPQHF. The CDR3 DNA is TGTGCCAGCAGTTTACGACAGGGACTCAATCAGCCCCAGCATTTT.